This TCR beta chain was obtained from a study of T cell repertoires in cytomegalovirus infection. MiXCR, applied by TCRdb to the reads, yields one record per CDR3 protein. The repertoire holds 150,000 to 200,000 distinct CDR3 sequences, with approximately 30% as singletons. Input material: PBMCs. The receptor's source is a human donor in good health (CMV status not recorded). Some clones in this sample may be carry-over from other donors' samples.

Written as DNA, the CDR3 is TGTGCCAGCAGTGCTCGGCAGAATCAGCCCCAGCATTTT. Amino acid sequence: CASSARQNQPQHF. The rearrangement links TRBV2 to TRBJ1-5, with unresolved D. The CDR3 contains 13 residues. The V gene lost 4 bases and the J gene lost 4 bases, with 8 bases spanning the gap. Germline CDR1 and CDR2: SNHLY and FYNNEI.